Following are 10 T cell receptor beta chains from one sample sequenced in a study of blood T cells in healthy people across ages. The second PCR ran about 6 to 11 cycles with a sample-barcoded 5' primer and J-beta primers. TCRdb ran MiXCR on the 5' RACE reads and lists one entry per CDR3 protein. The sample has approximately 1.5 million distinct CDR3 sequences; 42% are singletons. Sequencing used blood. All receptors come from a woman younger than 35 in good health.

This clonotype was recorded a few times. The gene calls are TRBV2 and TRBJ1-5, with D unresolved. The V end was cut by 4 bases, the J end by 6 bases, with 13 bases between. CDR3 length: 14 residues. Germline V gene data show CDR1 as SNHLY and CDR2 as FYNNEI. DNA for the CDR3: TGTGCCAGCAGTGTACAAGGGTTGGGTCAGCCCCAGCATTTT. It is translated as CASSVQGLGQPQHF.

This chain connects TRBV28 to TRBJ2-1, with 9 bases that match TRBD1. The germline V gene encodes CDR1 MDHEN and CDR2 SYDVKM. The CDR3 is 16 amino acids. V lost 6 bases to trimming and J lost 9 bases; unmatched junction nucleotides: 15. The CDR3 is CASRLRSWTGAAEQFF. The CDR3 DNA reads TGTGCCAGCAGATTGAGGTCATGGACAGGGGCCGCTGAGCAGTTCTTC.

This clonotype was picked up a small number of times. Mismatch with germline at one junction end may stem from a read error. This chain connects TRBV7-9 to TRBJ2-5, with a possible D match to TRBD1 (6 bases). The DNA end lines up better with TRBJ2-7; the J call may be wrong. The CDR3 runs to 15 residues. CDR1 is SEHNR, CDR2 FQNEAQ, per germline (reference sequence). CDR3 in amino acids: CASSLAGGQSSEQYF. As DNA, the CDR3 is TGTGCCAGCAGCTTAGCGGGCGGACAGTCCTCCGAGCAGTACTTC.

The chain carries TRBV4-2 and TRBJ2-1, with D unresolved. CDR1 and CDR2 from the germline V gene are LGHNA and YNFKEQ. V was pared by 1 base and J by 0 bases, with 7 bases between. This CDR3 is built from 15 residues. CDR3: CASSQGESSYNEQFF. The CDR3, as DNA: TGTGCCAGCAGCCAAGGCGAGAGCTCCTACAATGAGCAGTTCTTC.

This clonotype was seen a few times. The chain employs TRBV2 and TRBJ1-4; D call uncertain. Deletions cut 0 bases from V and 5 bases from J, with 4 bases between. Germline assignment: CDR1 SNHLY and CDR2 FYNNEI. The CDR3 has 13 amino acids. CDR3 bases: TGTGCCAGCAGTGAAGCTGTAAATGAAAAACTGTTTTTT. The encoded protein is CASSEAVNEKLFF.

This clonotype was seen repeatedly, ten times or more. The junction and the germline gene differ at one end; a read error may be behind it. The rearrangement links TRBV5-1 to TRBJ2-5; 8 bases line up with TRBD1. Per germline, CDR1 SGHRS and CDR2 YFSETQ. CDR3 length: 14 amino acids. DNA of the CDR3: TGTGCCAGCAGCCGCGGACAGGGACGAGAGACCCAGTACTTC. It yields the protein CASSRGQGRETQYF.

The J gene is TRBJ1-1, the V gene TRBV10-3; weak D call: TRBD1 (5 bases). The V gene lost 5 bases and the J gene lost 0 bases, with 10 bases spanning the gap. The CDR3 extends over 14 amino acids. Germline lookup yields CDR1 ENHRY and CDR2 SYGVKD. This CDR3 reads CAISRQLMNTEAFF. The CDR3 DNA is TGTGCCATCAGTCGACAGCTCATGAACACTGAAGCTTTCTTT.

This sequence joins TRBV2 and TRBJ1-5; 7 positions agree with TRBD1. The CDR3 contains 13 residues. Germline V gene sequence: CDR1 SNHLY, CDR2 FYNNEI. The J segment lost 6 bases and the V segment lost 1 base, leaving 0 bases of the junction unmatched. The CDR3 DNA is TGTGCCAGCAGTGAAGGACAGGGTCAGCCCCAGCATTTT. Encoded protein: CASSEGQGQPQHF.

The chain couples TRBV12-3 or TRBV12-4 to TRBJ2-3; D gene uncertain. The V gene lost 7 bases and the J gene lost 0 bases, with 14 bases spanning the gap. The CDR3 has 15 amino acids. The CDR3 sequence is CASTQWSPSTDTQYF. For the CDR3, the DNA is TGTGCCAGCACCCAGTGGTCTCCTAGCACAGATACGCAGTATTTT.

This clonotype was seen more than once but under ten times. The chain joins TRBV7-2 to TRBJ1-1; a possible D gene is TRBD1 (5 bases). The V gene lost 3 bases and the J gene lost 0 bases, with 11 bases spanning the gap. The CDR3 runs to 15 residues. Germline V lookup: CDR1 SGHTA, CDR2 FQGNSA. CDR3 amino acids: CASSFEGRLNTEAFF. CDR3 coding DNA: TGTGCCAGCAGCTTCGAGGGACGGCTGAACACTGAAGCTTTCTTT.